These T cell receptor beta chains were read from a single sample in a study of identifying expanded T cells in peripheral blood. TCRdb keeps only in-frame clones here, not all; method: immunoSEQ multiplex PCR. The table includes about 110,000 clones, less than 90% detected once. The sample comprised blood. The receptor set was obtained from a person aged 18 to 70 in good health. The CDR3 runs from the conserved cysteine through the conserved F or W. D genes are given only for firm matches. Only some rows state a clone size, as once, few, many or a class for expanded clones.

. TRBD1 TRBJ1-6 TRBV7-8 CASSSQTGGFTRSPLHF TGTGCCAGCAGCTCCCAAACAGGGGGATTTACGCGCTCACCCCTCCACTTT
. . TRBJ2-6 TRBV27 CASSSETDSGANVLTF TGTGCCAGCAGTTCCGAGACAGATTCTGGGGCCAACGTCCTGACTTTC
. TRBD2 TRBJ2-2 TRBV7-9 CASSSWTSGAGELFF TGTGCCAGCAGCTCATGGACTAGCGGGGCCGGGGAGCTGTTTTTT
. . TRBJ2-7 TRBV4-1 CASSLEGLREQYF TGCGCCAGCAGCCTGGAGGGACTCCGCGAGCAGTACTTC
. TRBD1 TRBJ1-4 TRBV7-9 CASSSSTGANEKLFF TGTGCCAGTAGTTCCTCGACAGGGGCTAATGAAAAACTGTTTTTT
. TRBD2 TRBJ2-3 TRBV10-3 CAIAGGPDTQYF TGTGCCATCGCGGGAGGGCCCGATACGCAGTATTTT
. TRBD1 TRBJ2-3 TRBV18 CASSPRRDRDSSGYF TGTGCCAGCTCACCTAGGAGGGACAGGGATTCGTCAGGGTATTTT
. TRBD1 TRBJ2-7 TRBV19 CASSKTGLSYEQYF TGTGCCAGTAGTAAGACAGGGCTCTCCTACGAGCAGTACTTC
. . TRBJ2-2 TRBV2 CASRLPGDTGELFF TGTGCCAGCAGACTGCCAGGGGACACCGGGGAGCTGTTTTTT
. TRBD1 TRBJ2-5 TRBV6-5 CASSYSGTDETQYF TGTGCCAGCAGTTACTCCGGGACAGACGAGACCCAGTACTTC
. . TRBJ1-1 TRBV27 CASSDNGRRNTEAFF TGTGCCAGCAGTGATAACGGACGGCGGAACACTGAAGCTTTCTTT
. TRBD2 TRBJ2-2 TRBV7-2 CASSRNSGSNSGELFF TGTGCCAGCAGCCGTAATAGCGGGAGTAATTCCGGGGAGCTGTTTTTT
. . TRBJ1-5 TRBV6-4 CASSGSGTRTRSNQPQHF TGTGCCAGCAGTGGCTCCGGGACTAGGACAAGATCAAATCAGCCCCAGCATTTT
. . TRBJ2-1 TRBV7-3 CASSLRYNEQFF TGTGCCAGCAGCCTCCGATACAATGAGCAGTTCTTC
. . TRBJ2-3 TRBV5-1 CASSLLATTDTQYF TGCGCCAGCAGCTTATTAGCGACAACAGATACGCAGTATTTT
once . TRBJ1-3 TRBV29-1 CSVERVKSQDTIYF TGCAGCGTTGAAAGGGTCAAGAGTCAAGACACCATATATTTT
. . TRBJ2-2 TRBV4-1 CASSQGLLRRVTNTGELFF TGCGCCAGCAGCCAAGGCCTCTTACGGAGGGTAACGAACACCGGGGAGCTGTTTTTT
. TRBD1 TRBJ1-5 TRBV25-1 CASSEPGGEKPQHF TGTGCCAGCAGTGAACCAGGGGGCGAAAAGCCCCAGCATTTT
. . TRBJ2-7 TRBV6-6 CASSYSRTYEQYF TGTGCCAGCAGTTACTCCAGAACCTACGAGCAGTACTTC
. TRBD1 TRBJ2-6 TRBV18 CASSPRGLGRGLFGANVLTF TGTGCCAGCTCACCACGAGGGCTAGGCAGGGGGCTTTTTGGGGCCAACGTCCTGACTTTC
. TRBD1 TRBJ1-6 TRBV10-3 CAISRDRGQEDSPLHF TGTGCCATCAGCCGGGACAGGGGGCAAGAGGATTCACCCCTCCACTTT
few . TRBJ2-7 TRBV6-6 CASRYTRETYEQYF TGTGCCAGCAGATATACACGGGAGACCTACGAGCAGTACTTC
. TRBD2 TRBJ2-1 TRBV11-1 CASRSTPGLASHEQFF TGTGCCAGCAGATCAACACCGGGACTAGCTTCCCATGAGCAGTTCTTC
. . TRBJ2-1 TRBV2 CASSLDRNEQFF TGTGCCAGCAGTCTTGACCGCAATGAGCAGTTCTTC
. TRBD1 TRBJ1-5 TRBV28 CASSPGQSFNSNQPQHF TGTGCCAGCAGCCCGGGACAGTCGTTCAATAGCAATCAGCCCCAGCATTTT
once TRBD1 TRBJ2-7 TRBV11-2 CASSLKTGGVLDYEQYF TGTGCCAGCAGCTTAAAGACAGGGGGCGTGTTGGACTACGAGCAGTACTTC
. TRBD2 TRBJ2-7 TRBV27 CASGSGTSGSYEQYF TGTGCCAGCGGATCCGGGACTAGCGGGAGCTACGAGCAGTACTTC
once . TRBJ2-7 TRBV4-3 CASSQEPLSDSYEQYF TGCGCCAGCAGCCAAGAACCCCTCTCTGACTCCTACGAGCAGTACTTC
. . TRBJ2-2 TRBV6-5 CASSSTGDTGELFF TGTGCCAGCAGCTCCACAGGTGACACCGGGGAGCTGTTTTTT
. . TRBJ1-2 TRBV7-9 CASSLKGGENYGYTF TGTGCCAGCAGCTTAAAGGGGGGAGAAAACTATGGCTACACCTTC
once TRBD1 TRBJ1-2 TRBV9 CASSVEVGQPVFNYGYTF TGTGCCAGCAGCGTAGAGGTGGGACAGCCCGTATTTAACTATGGCTACACCTTC
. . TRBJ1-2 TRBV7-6 CASSFDPGYGYTF TGTGCCAGCAGCTTTGATCCGGGCTATGGCTACACCTTC
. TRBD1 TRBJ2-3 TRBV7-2 CASSFRDRGQGTQYF TGTGCCAGCAGCTTCCGGGACAGGGGGCAAGGTACGCAGTATTTT
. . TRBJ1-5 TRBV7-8 CASSRGGGQPQHF TGTGCCAGCAGCCGGGGTGGGGGTCAGCCCCAGCATTTT
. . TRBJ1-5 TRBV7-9 CASSLIGGNQPQHF TGTGCCAGCAGCTTAATCGGGGGGAATCAGCCCCAGCATTTT
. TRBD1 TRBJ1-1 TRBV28 CASSLQGARAEAFF TGTGCCAGCAGTTTGCAGGGGGCCCGGGCTGAAGCTTTCTTT
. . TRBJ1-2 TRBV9 CASSAQTEVHGYTF TGTGCCAGCAGCGCTCAAACGGAGGTACATGGCTACACCTTC
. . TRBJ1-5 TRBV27 CASSLGRGQPQHF TGTGCCAGCAGTTTGGGCAGGGGTCAGCCCCAGCATTTT
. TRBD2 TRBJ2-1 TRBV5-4 CASSFPSGSSYNEQFF TGTGCCAGCAGCTTTCCGAGCGGGAGCTCCTACAATGAGCAGTTCTTC
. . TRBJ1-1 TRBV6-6 CASSYSTDRRF TGTGCCAGCAGTTACTCGACTGACAGGCGCTTT
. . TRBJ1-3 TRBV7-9 CASSMIVDTIYF TGTGCCAGCAGCATGATCGTGGACACCATATATTTT
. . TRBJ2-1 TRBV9 CASSVEAYSYNEQFF TGTGCCAGCAGCGTAGAGGCATACTCCTACAATGAGCAGTTCTTC
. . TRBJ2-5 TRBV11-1 CASSLVLVEETQYF TGTGCCAGCAGCTTAGTCCTGGTCGAAGAGACCCAGTACTTC
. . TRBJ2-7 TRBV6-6 CASSPLSRNYEQYF TGTGCCAGCAGTCCACTTTCACGTAACTACGAGCAGTACTTC
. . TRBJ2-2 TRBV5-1 CASSLSAGANTGELFF TGCGCCAGCAGCTTATCGGCAGGGGCGAACACCGGGGAGCTGTTTTTT
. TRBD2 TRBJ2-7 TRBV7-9 CASSSGTSGRLYEQYF TGTGCCAGCAGCTCAGGGACTAGCGGGAGACTCTACGAGCAGTACTTC
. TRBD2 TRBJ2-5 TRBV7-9 CASSVELAGQETQYF TGTGCCAGCAGCGTCGAACTAGCGGGTCAAGAGACCCAGTACTTC
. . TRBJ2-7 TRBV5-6 CASSLSRSSYEQYF TGTGCCAGCAGCTTGTCCAGAAGCTCCTACGAGCAGTACTTC
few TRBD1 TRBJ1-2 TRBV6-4 CASSDSVSGQLSGGYTF TGTGCCAGCAGTGACTCAGTTTCGGGACAGCTTTCGGGGGGCTACACCTTC
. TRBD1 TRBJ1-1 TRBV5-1 CASSLSPGGTEAFF TGCGCCAGCAGCTTGAGTCCAGGGGGCACTGAAGCTTTCTTT
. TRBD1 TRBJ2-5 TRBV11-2 CASSWDRGMASQETQYF TGTGCCAGCAGCTGGGACAGGGGGATGGCATCACAAGAGACCCAGTACTTC
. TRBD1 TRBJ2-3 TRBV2 CASDPGQGADTQYF TGTGCCAGCGACCCGGGACAGGGGGCAGATACGCAGTATTTT
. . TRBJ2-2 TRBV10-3 CAISEDSANTGELFF TGTGCCATCAGTGAGGACAGCGCGAACACCGGGGAGCTGTTTTTT
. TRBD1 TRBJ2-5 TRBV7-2 CASSLDRGLEETQYF TGTGCCAGCAGCCTGGACAGGGGATTGGAAGAGACCCAGTACTTC
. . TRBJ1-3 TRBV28 CASSSPGGARGNTIYF TGTGCCAGCAGTTCCCCCGGGGGCGCGCGAGGAAACACCATATATTTT
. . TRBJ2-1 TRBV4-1 CASSRTGFGSYNEQFF TGCGCCAGCAGTCGCACGGGGTTTGGGTCCTACAATGAGCAGTTCTTC
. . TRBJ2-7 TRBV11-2 CASSLGTVDEQYF TGTGCCAGCAGCTTAGGGACTGTAGACGAGCAGTACTTC
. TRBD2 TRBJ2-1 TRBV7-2 CASSLLAGGPGNEQFF TGTGCCAGCAGCCTCCTAGCGGGGGGGCCGGGGAATGAGCAGTTCTTC
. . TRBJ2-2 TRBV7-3 CASSPRAGPTGELFF TGTGCCAGCAGCCCGCGGGCGGGCCCGACCGGGGAGCTGTTTTTT